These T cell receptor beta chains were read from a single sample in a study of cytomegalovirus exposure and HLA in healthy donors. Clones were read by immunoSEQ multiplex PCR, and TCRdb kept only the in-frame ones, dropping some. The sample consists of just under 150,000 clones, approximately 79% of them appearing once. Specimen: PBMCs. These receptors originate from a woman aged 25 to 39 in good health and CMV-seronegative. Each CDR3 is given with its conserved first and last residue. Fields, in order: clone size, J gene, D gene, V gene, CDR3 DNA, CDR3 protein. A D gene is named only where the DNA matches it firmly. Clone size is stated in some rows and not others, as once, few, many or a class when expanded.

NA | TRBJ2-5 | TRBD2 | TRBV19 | TGTGCCAGTAGTATTCAGAGCGGGGGCCTCGGGAGGGAGACCCAGTACTTC | CASSIQSGGLGRETQYF
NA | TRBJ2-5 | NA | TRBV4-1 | TGCGCCAGCAGCCAAGATGCGAGTCGGAGAGAGACCCAGTACTTC | CASSQDASRRETQYF
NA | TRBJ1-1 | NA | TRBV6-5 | TGTGCCAGCAGTTACCCAGGGGCGAACACTGAAGCTTTCTTT | CASSYPGANTEAFF
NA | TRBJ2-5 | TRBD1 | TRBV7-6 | TGTGCCAGCAGCTTACCCCTGACAGGGGAGGTCGAGACCCAGTACTTC | CASSLPLTGEVETQYF
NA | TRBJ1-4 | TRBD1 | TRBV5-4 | TGTGCCAGCAGCTCAACTAGCCGGGACAGGGGCGGAAAACTGTTTTTT | CASSSTSRDRGGKLFF
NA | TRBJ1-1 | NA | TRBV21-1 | TGTGCCAGCAGCACAGGGGGCGGGAGCGACACTGAAGCTTTCTTT | CASSTGGGSDTEAFF
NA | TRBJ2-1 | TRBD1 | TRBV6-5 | TGTGCCAGCATTCCGACAGGGGGGGGCAATGAGCAGTTCTTC | CASIPTGGGNEQFF
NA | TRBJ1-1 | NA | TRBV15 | TGTGCCACCAGCATCGGGCCCCCAAAGGGGACTGAAGCTTTCTTT | CATSIGPPKGTEAFF
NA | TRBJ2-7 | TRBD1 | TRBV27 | TGTGCCAGCAGTCCGCGACAGGGAAGGAAATACGAGCAGTACTTC | CASSPRQGRKYEQYF
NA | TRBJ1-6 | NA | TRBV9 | TGTGCCAGCAGCCCCGCGGGGGGCATAGGTTCACCCCTCCACTTT | CASSPAGGIGSPLHF
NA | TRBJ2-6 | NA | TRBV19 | TGTGCCAGTAGTATTACCCGAAGCGGGGCCAACGTCCTGACTTTC | CASSITRSGANVLTF
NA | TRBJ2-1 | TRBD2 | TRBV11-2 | TGTGCCAGCAGCTTAGGGGGGACTAGCATGTACAATGAGCAGTTCTTC | CASSLGGTSMYNEQFF
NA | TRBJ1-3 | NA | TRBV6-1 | TGTGCCAGCAGGGACAGAGACTCTGGAAACACCATATATTTT | CASRDRDSGNTIYF
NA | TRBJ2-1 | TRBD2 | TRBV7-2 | TGTGCCAGCAGCTTATGGACTAGCGGGGTGTACAATGAGCAGTTCTTC | CASSLWTSGVYNEQFF
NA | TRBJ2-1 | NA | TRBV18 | TGTGCCAGCTCACCACCTCTAGTAAGCGAGCAGTTCTTC | CASSPPLVSEQFF
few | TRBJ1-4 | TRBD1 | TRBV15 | TGTGCCACCAGCAATGGGGGACAGCTTAATGAAAAACTGTTTTTT | CATSNGGQLNEKLFF
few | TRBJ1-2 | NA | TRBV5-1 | TGCGCCAGCGCTAATAGGGACGCCGGGGGTCTTGGCTACACCTTC | CASANRDAGGLGYTF
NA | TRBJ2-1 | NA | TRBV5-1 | TGCGCCAGCACTCCCGCGTCACCATACAATGAGCAGTTCTTC | CASTPASPYNEQFF
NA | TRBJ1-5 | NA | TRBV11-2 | TGTGCCAGCAGCTTATTTGCAGGGTCGCAGCAGCCCCAGCATTTT | CASSLFAGSQQPQHF
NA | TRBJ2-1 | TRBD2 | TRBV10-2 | TGCGCCAGCAGTGGGACTAGAAGTACGAATGAGCAGTTCTTC | CASSGTRSTNEQFF
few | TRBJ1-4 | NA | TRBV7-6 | TGTGCCAGCAGCCCCGTAATGGCCGAAAAACTGTTTTTT | CASSPVMAEKLFF
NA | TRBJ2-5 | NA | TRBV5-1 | TGCGCCAGCAGCTTGGTACTAGGGGAGACCCAGTACTTC | CASSLVLGETQYF
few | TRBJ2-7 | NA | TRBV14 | TGTGCCAGCAGCTCTCTGAGGGACTACGAGCAGTACTTC | CASSSLRDYEQYF
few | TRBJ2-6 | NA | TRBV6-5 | TGTGCCAGCAGTTACAGATGGAGAGAGGCCAACGTCCTGACTTTC | CASSYRWREANVLTF
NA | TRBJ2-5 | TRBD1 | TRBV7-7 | TGTGCCAGCAGCTTGGACAGGGTGGGGACCCAGTACTTC | CASSLDRVGTQYF
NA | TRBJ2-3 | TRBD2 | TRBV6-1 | TGTGCCAGCAGGCTAGCGGGGCCAGATACGCAGTATTTT | CASRLAGPDTQYF
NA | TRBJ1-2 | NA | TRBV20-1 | TGCAGTGCGGAAGGGGATTCTGGCTACACCTTC | CSAEGDSGYTF
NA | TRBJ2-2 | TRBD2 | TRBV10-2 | TGCGCCAGCAACGGACTAGCGGGGGGAATGGGGGAGCTGTTTTTT | CASNGLAGGMGELFF
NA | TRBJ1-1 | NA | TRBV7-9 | TGTTCCAGCAGCCTACGGGGCACTGAAGCTTTCTTT | CSSSLRGTEAFF
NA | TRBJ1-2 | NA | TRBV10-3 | TGTGCCACCTCAGGGGTTCTAAGCGGCTACACCTTC | CATSGVLSGYTF
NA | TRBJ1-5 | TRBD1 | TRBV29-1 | TGCAGCGTTGAGATTGGACAGGTCAATCAGCCCCAGCATTTT | CSVEIGQVNQPQHF
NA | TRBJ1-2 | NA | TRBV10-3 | TGTGCCATCAGTGAGGGGGCTGGTGGCTACACCTTC | CAISEGAGGYTF
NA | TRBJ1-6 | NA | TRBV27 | TGTGCCAGCAGTTTATCGATCTACGAACCCCTCCACTTT | CASSLSIYEPLHF